This T cell receptor beta chain was sequenced for a study of blood T cells in healthy people across ages. A J-beta primer mix and a sample-barcoded 5' primer were used in a second PCR of about 7 to 11 cycles. Each CDR3 protein gets one entry after TCRdb re-called the 5' RACE reads with MiXCR. The repertoire holds 1.5 million to 2 million distinct CDR3 sequences, with about 31% as singletons. This TCR came from a woman aged 30 to 39 in good health. Sample: blood.

CDR3 DNA sequence: TGTGCCAGCAGTTATTCTTTATTAGAAAATCAGCCCCAGCATTTT. Protein sequence: CASSYSLLENQPQHF. V gene TRBV6-2 or TRBV6-3 combines with J gene TRBJ1-5; D gene uncertain. Per germline, CDR1 MNHEY and CDR2 SVGEGT. Trimming took 3 bases from V and 4 from J, leaving 13 bases between them. This CDR3 spans 15 amino acids.